Each of the 24 T cell receptor beta chains below was sequenced from the same sample in a study of cytomegalovirus exposure and HLA in healthy donors. PCR involved 60 Vbeta and 13 Jbeta primers. Some clones are missing from TCRdb's copy, which holds only in-frame ones; the method was immunoSEQ multiplex PCR. This repertoire includes roughly 120,000 clones. The sample was PBMCs. The receptors stem from a man aged 35-49 years in good health and CMV-seronegative.

This chain links TRBV4-3 with TRBJ2-7; no clear D. Germline V gives CDR1 LGHNA, CDR2 YSLEER. The CDR3 is 16 residues long. V gave up 0 bases and J gave up 0 bases, with 12 bases separating them. CDR3 protein: CASSQEQALSSYEQYF. The CDR3 nucleotides read TGCGCCAGCAGCCAAGAGCAAGCGTTGAGCTCCTACGAGCAGTACTTC.

The chain combines TRBV11-3 with TRBJ2-7; D is perhaps TRBD1 (5 bases). V was clipped by 2 bases and J by 4 bases, with 12 bases between them. Germline V gene lookup returns CDR1 SGHNT and CDR2 YENEEA. The CDR3 is 14 amino acids. As DNA, the CDR3 is TGTGCCAGCAGCTTACAGGGTTCGGGTTACGAGCAGTACTTC. Its translation: CASSLQGSGYEQYF.

CDR3 in DNA: TGTGCCAGCAGTTACCCTCAAGAGACCCAGTACTTC. It encodes CASSYPQETQYF. This chain joins TRBV6-6 and TRBJ2-5; D unresolved. The CDR3 contains 12 residues. Germline values: CDR1 MNHNY, CDR2 SVGAGI (reference sequence). V lost 2 bases, J lost 2 bases, and 3 bases lay in between.

This rearrangement joins TRBV5-8 to TRBJ2-2, with 10 bases matching TRBD1. The junction had 3 bases not matched to a gene; V was cut back by 4 bases and J by 3 bases. Per germline, CDR1 SGHTS and CDR2 YDEGEE. CDR3 length: 15 amino acids. The CDR3 protein is CASSPGTGDTGELFF. Written as DNA, the CDR3 is TGTGCCAGCAGCCCCGGGACAGGGGACACCGGGGAGCTGTTTTTT.

This chain links TRBV9 with TRBJ2-7; D gene ambiguous. The CDR3 has 14 residues. From germline, CDR1 is SGDLS and CDR2 YYNGEE. Trimming stripped 0 bases from V and 1 base from J, with 8 bases between. As DNA, the CDR3 is TGTGCCAGCAGCGTAGGAGTAGAGTCCTACGAGCAGTACTTC. Translating it yields CASSVGVESYEQYF.

The CDR3 loop reads CASQAGQGYEKLFF. In DNA, the CDR3 is TGTGCCAGCCAGGCGGGACAGGGGTACGAAAAACTGTTTTTT. V gene TRBV28 combines with J gene TRBJ1-4; 10 bases are shared with TRBD1. Trimming took 8 bases from V and 8 from J; bases not matched to a gene: 8. CDR3 length: 14 amino acids. Germline V gene data show CDR1 as MDHEN and CDR2 as SYDVKM. Using reference TRBV28 and TRBJ1-4 for the parts outside the CDR3, the full variable domain is DVKVTQSSRYLVKRTGEKVFLECVQDMDHENMFWYRQDPGLGLRLIYFSYDVKMKEKGDIPEGYSVSREKKERFSLILESASTNQTSMYLCASQAGQGYEKLFFGSGTQLSVL.

The chain couples TRBV19 to TRBJ1-4, with TRBD1 as a possible D gene (6 bases). V dropped 5 bases and J dropped 2 bases, with 15 bases sitting between them. Germline V gene data show CDR1 as LNHDA and CDR2 as SQIVND (reference sequence). The CDR3 totals 16 residues. The CDR3 spells CASSLDLRGTNEKLFF. In DNA form, the CDR3 reads TGTGCCAGTAGTCTTGACCTGAGGGGGACTAATGAAAAACTGTTTTTT.

The chain couples TRBV11-3 to TRBJ2-7; the match to TRBD1 covers 12 bases. V was clipped by 1 base and J by 5 bases; unmatched bases: 6. The CDR3 runs to 16 residues. The germline V gene encodes CDR1 SGHNT and CDR2 YENEEA. The CDR3: CASSLVWDRGLNEQYF. The CDR3 bases are TGTGCCAGCAGCTTAGTATGGGACAGGGGGCTCAACGAGCAGTACTTC.

Concerning this clone itself: The junction departs from germline at one end; a sequencing error may be responsible. The rearrangement links TRBV6-6 to TRBJ2-5, with TRBD1 matching over 7 bases. The DNA matches TRBJ2-7 better at its end, which makes the J call doubtful. This CDR3 comprises 15 residues. The germline V gene has CDR1 MNHNY and CDR2 SVGAGI (reference sequence). CDR3 region: CASSDSGTVSYEQYF. The DNA of the CDR3 is TGTGCCAGCAGTGACTCCGGGACAGTCTCCTACGAGCAGTACTTC.

J is TRBJ2-2 and V is TRBV5-6; no reliable D call. Trimming took off 4 bases at V and 4 bases at J, with 11 bases between the two ends. This CDR3 has 14 amino acids. The germline gives CDR1 SGHDT, CDR2 YYEEEE. CDR3 bases: TGTGCCAGCAGCCGTCGAGGCTCCACCGGGGAGCTGTTTTTT. Its translation: CASSRRGSTGELFF.

V is TRBV2 and J is TRBJ1-1; TRBD1 matches at 9 bases. CDR1 is SNHLY, CDR2 FYNNEI, per germline. Trimming at V came to 8 bases and at J to 0 bases, leaving 7 bases not matched to a gene. The CDR3 is 15 residues long. CDR3 DNA: TGTGCCAGCTCGGTACAGGGGGCGATGAACACTGAAGCTTTCTTT. Translating it yields CASSVQGAMNTEAFF.

The rearrangement links TRBV30 to TRBJ2-7; maybe TRBD1 (6 bases). Trimming took 4 bases from V and 4 from J, leaving 8 bases between them. Germline V gives CDR1 GTSNPN, CDR2 SVGIG (reference sequence). There are 11 residues in the CDR3. The CDR3 DNA reads as TGTGCCTGGACTCAGGGGTACGAGCAGTACTTC. This gives the protein CAWTQGYEQYF. The full variable domain, completed using reference TRBV30 and TRBJ2-7, is SQTIHQWPATLVQPVGSPLSLECTVEGTSNPNLYWYRQAAGRGLQLLFYSVGIGQISSEVPQNLSASRPQDRQFILSSKKLLLSDSGFYLCAWTQGYEQYFGPGTRLTVT.

The chain couples TRBV2 to TRBJ2-1, with 14 bases lining up with TRBD2. The germline V gene has CDR1 SNHLY and CDR2 FYNNEI. Trimming removed 5 bases from V and 7 bases from J; junction bases left unmatched: 10. The CDR3 runs 17 residues. This CDR3 reads CASSKGTSGSFLNEQFF. The DNA for the CDR3 is TGTGCCAGCAGTAAAGGGACTAGCGGGAGCTTTTTGAATGAGCAGTTCTTC. The full variable domain, its missing parts supplied by reference TRBV2 and TRBJ2-1, is EPEVTQTPSHQVTQMGQEVILRCVPISNHLYFYWYRQILGQKVEFLVSFYNNEISEKSEIFDDQFSVERPDGSNFTLKIRSTKLEDSAMYFCASSKGTSGSFLNEQFFGPGTRLTVL.

This chain links TRBV5-4 with TRBJ2-6; 12 bases match TRBD2. The CDR3 is 19 residues long. Losses at the gene ends were 4 bases for V and 0 bases for J; bases not matched to a gene: 8. The V gene's germline CDR1 is SGHNT and CDR2 YYREEE (reference sequence). The CDR3 DNA follows: TGTGCCAGCAGCAATCCCGGGACTAGCGGGCCCTCTGGGGCCAACGTCCTGACTTTC. Residues: CASSNPGTSGPSGANVLTF. Supplemented by reference TRBV5-4 and TRBJ2-6, the full variable domain reads ETGVTQSPTHLIKTRGQQVTLRCSSQSGHNTVSWYQQALGQGPQFIFQYYREEENGRGNFPPRFSGLQFPNYSSELNVNALELDDSALYLCASSNPGTSGPSGANVLTFGAGSRLTVL.

V and J are TRBV2 and TRBJ2-5; no clear D. CDR3 length equals 13 residues. Germline V gene sequence: CDR1 SNHLY, CDR2 FYNNEI. The V and J ends lost 4 bases and 5 bases respectively, with 11 bases between them. The CDR3 reads CASSVGRSETQYF. The CDR3 DNA sequence: TGTGCCAGCAGTGTGGGCCGCTCTGAGACCCAGTACTTC.

The J gene is TRBJ2-7, the V gene TRBV28, with D perhaps matching TRBD2 (5 bases). V lost 7 bases, J lost 6 bases, and 22 bases lay in between. CDR1 is MDHEN and CDR2 is SYDVKM in the germline V gene. This CDR3 region has 15 residues. CDR3 in amino acids: CASIPSAGDAGEQYF. The CDR3 DNA reads TGTGCCAGCATCCCTTCGGCGGGCGATGCCGGCGAGCAGTACTTC.

The V and J genes are TRBV10-3 and TRBJ1-1; 8 bases fit TRBD1. J lost 1 base, V lost 6 bases, and 13 bases had no gene match. CDR3 length: 17 residues. Per the germline V gene, CDR1 is ENHRY and CDR2 is SYGVKD. CDR3 protein: CAIRGFNQGAKNTEAFF. The CDR3 region has the DNA TGTGCCATCAGGGGATTTAACCAGGGGGCCAAGAACACTGAAGCTTTCTTT.

This chain connects TRBV11-3 to TRBJ2-1; the D gene is possibly TRBD2 (6 bases). The V end was cut by 5 bases, the J end by 4 bases, with 15 bases between. The CDR3 spans 15 residues. The germline V gene has CDR1 SGHNT and CDR2 YENEEA. In nucleotides, the CDR3 is TGTGCCAGCAGCGCATACCCAGGAGGGTACAATGAGCAGTTCTTC. Protein sequence: CASSAYPGGYNEQFF.

The J gene is TRBJ2-1, the V gene TRBV5-1, with 10 positions matching TRBD2. Germline V CDR1 and CDR2: SGHRS, YFSETQ. Trimming cost V 0 bases and J 6 bases; bases outside gene matches: 3. This CDR3 contains 15 residues. CDR3 nucleotides: TGCGCCAGCAGCTTGGAGCCTAGCGGGAGCAATGAGCAGTTCTTC. This codes for CASSLEPSGSNEQFF.

This chain uses TRBV6-5 with TRBJ2-7, with a tentative D call TRBD2 (5 bases). The CDR3 totals 13 residues. The germline V gene encodes CDR1 MNHEY and CDR2 SVGAGI. Trimming removed 5 bases from V and 3 bases from J, with 11 bases in between. Written as DNA, the CDR3 is TGTGCCAGCAGTCTCGGGATTATCTACGAGCAGTACTTC. As protein: CASSLGIIYEQYF.

About this clone itself: The junction does not match germline at one end; this may be a read error. This sequence joins TRBV7-7 and TRBJ2-5, with D tentatively TRBD2 (5 bases). The CDR3 consists of 14 residues. Per the germline V gene, CDR1 is SSHAT and CDR2 is FNYEAQ (reference sequence). The CDR3: CASSLAHSQETQYF. For the CDR3, the DNA is TGTGCTAGCAGCTTAGCGCACAGCCAGGAGACCCAGTACTTC.

This rearrangement joins TRBV28 to TRBJ2-1, with 8 bases lining up with TRBD2. CDR3 length: 18 residues. Germline lookup yields CDR1 MDHEN and CDR2 SYDVKM. With V trimmed by 8 bases and J by 4 bases, 19 bases remained unmatched. The chain's CDR3 is CASQESSGWRVLYNEQFF. In DNA form, the CDR3 reads TGTGCCAGCCAGGAATCTAGCGGGTGGCGGGTCCTATACAATGAGCAGTTCTTC.

V and J are TRBV5-1 and TRBJ1-1, with 9 positions matching TRBD1. This CDR3 contains 16 residues. Germline trimming cut 0 bases from V and 10 bases from J; bases unmatched to any gene: 13. Germline CDR1 reads SGHRS; CDR2 reads YFSETQ. The CDR3 here is CASSLAGTGRLGRAFF. In DNA, the CDR3 is TGCGCCAGCAGCTTGGCGGGGACAGGGAGATTGGGGAGAGCTTTCTTT.

This rearrangement joins TRBV7-9 to TRBJ1-1; 10 bases are shared with TRBD1. Losses at the gene ends were 5 bases for V and 4 bases for J; bases not matched to a gene: 10. This CDR3 spans 16 amino acids. Germline V CDR1 and CDR2: SEHNR, FQNEAQ (reference sequence). The CDR3: CASSERQGAGGTEAFF. In DNA, the CDR3 is TGTGCCAGCAGCGAACGACAGGGGGCGGGCGGCACTGAAGCTTTCTTT.